This T cell receptor beta chain was found in a study of blood T cell repertoires in COVID-19. Background on the study: Spain, Italy and the United States supplied samples that represented acute and convalescent COVID-19. The cDNA or gDNA used as material had been derived from T cells, B-cell-depleted T cells, or PBMCs.

Recruitment covered 20 to 25 US areas and drew participants whose ages spanned roughly 18 to 100 years. Authors' methods: Counts of nucleated cells, estimated from reference gene primer amplification, were obtained. Sequencing was performed with immunoSEQ multiplex PCR; in TCRdb, only in-frame clones are kept and a portion is missing. The V and J calls and the clone size are those of that table, but D and trimming were determined from the DNA. The sample carries about 220,000 clones, about four fifths recorded once. With V trimmed by 4 bases and J by 1 base, 2 bases remained unmatched. This CDR3 region has 15 residues. Germline assignment: CDR1 LGHNA and CDR2 YSLEER.

The chain is built from TRBV4-3 and TRBJ2-1; 9 bases line up with TRBD2. This clonotype originated in a woman in her 40s with acute COVID-19. What was sequenced was PBMCs or T cells enriched from blood (not recorded which). This CDR3 reads CASSPAGGSYNEQFF. The CDR3, as DNA: TGCGCCAGCAGCCCAGCGGGGGGATCCTACAATGAGCAGTTCTTC.